Listed here are 16 T cell receptor beta chains from one sample, sequenced in a study of blood T cell repertoires in COVID-19. Clones were read by immunoSEQ multiplex PCR, and TCRdb kept only the in-frame ones, dropping some. The sample lists 200,000 to 250,000 clones; roughly 90% were seen once. The specimen sequenced was PBMCs or T cells enriched from blood (not recorded which). Receptor source: a man between 25 and 39 years old who had been exposed to COVID-19.

This clone was found many times. The rearrangement links TRBV11-2 to TRBJ2-5, with 7 bases fitting TRBD1. The CDR3 runs 13 residues. V lost 7 bases to trimming and J lost 2 bases; unmatched junction nucleotides: 4. The germline gives CDR1 SGHAT, CDR2 FQNNGV. CDR3 protein: CASMRDRQETQYF. DNA for the CDR3: TGTGCCAGCATGAGGGACAGACAAGAGACCCAGTACTTC.

V gene TRBV19 combines with J gene TRBJ2-2; 7 bases are shared with TRBD2. The ends lost 6 bases at V and 6 bases at J; junction bases unmatched: 7. The CDR3 extends over 14 amino acids. The germline CDR1 and CDR2 sequences are LNHDA and SQIVND (reference sequence). The CDR3 DNA follows: TGTGCCAGTAGCTTAGGACTAGGGGCCGGGGAGCTGTTTTTT. It translates to CASSLGLGAGELFF. The complete variable domain, with remaining parts taken from reference TRBV19 and TRBJ2-2, reads DGGITQSPKYLFRKEGQNVTLSCEQNLNHDAMYWYRQDPGQGLRLIYYSQIVNDFQKGDIAEGYSVSREKKESFPLTVTSAQKNPTAFYLCASSLGLGAGELFFGEGSRLTVL.

The J gene is TRBJ2-5, the V gene TRBV29-1; 9 positions match TRBD1. Trimming at V came to 6 bases and at J to 7 bases, leaving 3 bases not matched to a gene. The germline CDR1 and CDR2 sequences are SQVTM and ANQGSEA. This CDR3 spans 11 amino acids. CDR3 DNA sequence: TGCAGCGTCGACAGGGGGAGGACCCAGTACTTC. Translation gives CSVDRGRTQYF.

The chain carries TRBV28 and TRBJ1-1; D unresolved. The CDR3 is 13 residues long. Per the germline V gene, CDR1 is MDHEN and CDR2 is SYDVKM. V lost 7 bases and J lost 5, with 14 bases in between. The CDR3 loop reads CASIPGNPTEAFF. The CDR3 nucleotides read TGTGCCAGCATCCCGGGGAACCCAACTGAAGCTTTCTTT.

This clone was recorded a few times. V gene TRBV12-5 combines with J gene TRBJ2-7; 11 positions agree with TRBD1. Unmatched junction bases numbered 3, after V lost 5 bases and J lost 3 bases. The CDR3 consists of 14 residues. Germline lookup yields CDR1 LGHNT and CDR2 FRNRAP. Written as DNA, the CDR3 is TGTGCTAGTGGTCCGGACAGGGGGCTCTACGAGCAGTACTTC. Amino acid sequence: CASGPDRGLYEQYF.

The chain carries TRBV18 and TRBJ2-7; 8 positions match TRBD2. CDR3 length: 15 residues. After removal of 2 bases from V and 5 bases from J, the junction contained 8 bases not matched to a gene. Germline CDR1 reads KGHSH; CDR2 reads LQKENI. The CDR3 reads CASSPSGGGPNEQYF. CDR3 coding DNA: TGTGCCAGCTCACCATCCGGGGGGGGGCCCAACGAGCAGTACTTC.

The J gene is TRBJ2-1, the V gene TRBV29-1; D possibly corresponds to TRBD1 (5 bases). The CDR3 is made up of 12 amino acids. V lost 2 bases and J 8 bases, leaving 10 bases between the germline ends. The V gene's germline CDR1 is SQVTM and CDR2 ANQGSEA. Here the CDR3 DNA reads TGCAGCGTTGAAAAGGGGAAGGATGAGCAGTTCTTC. It translates to CSVEKGKDEQFF.

J is TRBJ2-7 and V is TRBV11-2; D might be TRBD2 (6 bases). Trimming left V 2 bases short and J 3 bases short, with 17 bases between. The CDR3 extends over 16 amino acids. Germline V CDR1 and CDR2: SGHAT, FQNNGV. This CDR3 reads CASSLSTGGDLYEQYF. As DNA, the CDR3 is TGTGCCAGCAGCTTATCCACTGGAGGGGACCTCTACGAGCAGTACTTC.

The V and J genes are TRBV27 and TRBJ1-6; a possible D gene is TRBD1 (5 bases). The CDR3 length is 15 residues. Germline CDR1 is MNHEY and CDR2 is SMNVEV (reference sequence). Trimming took off 2 bases at V and 0 bases at J, with 5 bases between the two ends. Here the CDR3 DNA reads TGTGCCAGCAGTTTAGACAGCTCCTATAATTCACCCCTCCACTTT. Protein sequence: CASSLDSSYNSPLHF.

The chain couples TRBV6-2 or TRBV6-3 to TRBJ2-3; tentative D call: TRBD2 (5 bases). Germline V CDR1 and CDR2: MNHEY, SVGEGT. The CDR3 has 15 amino acids. V lost 4 bases, J lost 0 bases, and 11 bases lay in between. CDR3: CASSLAGISTDTQYF. The CDR3, as DNA: TGTGCCAGCAGTTTGGCGGGTATAAGCACAGATACGCAGTATTTT.

This chain connects TRBV19 to TRBJ2-2; possible D gene TRBD1, 7 bases. Trimming cost V 5 bases and J 4 bases, with 14 bases left between them. From germline, CDR1 is LNHDA and CDR2 SQIVND (reference sequence). The CDR3 has 15 residues. In DNA, the CDR3 is TGTGCCAGTAGTCCTCAGGGGGGCTTCACCGGGGAGCTGTTTTTT. Protein: CASSPQGGFTGELFF. The variable domain in full, with the rest retrieved from reference TRBV19 and TRBJ2-2, is DGGITQSPKYLFRKEGQNVTLSCEQNLNHDAMYWYRQDPGQGLRLIYYSQIVNDFQKGDIAEGYSVSREKKESFPLTVTSAQKNPTAFYLCASSPQGGFTGELFFGEGSRLTVL.

The chain carries TRBV5-1 and TRBJ1-2; TRBD1 agrees at 9 bases. The CDR3 runs 14 residues. Germline V gene data show CDR1 as SGHRS and CDR2 as YFSETQ. V dropped 0 bases and J dropped 5; count of bases not matched to a gene: 2. The CDR3 bases are TGCGCCAGCAGCTTGGGGGACAGGGATTATGGCTACACCTTC. This codes for CASSLGDRDYGYTF.

In nucleotides, the CDR3 is TGTGCCAGCCTTCTAGGTACGCAGTATTTT. Protein sequence: CASLLGTQYF. This chain joins TRBV11-2 and TRBJ2-3, with unresolved D. The CDR3 has 10 residues. Between the trimmed V and J ends, which lost 8 bases and 8 bases, there was a span of 8 bases. From germline, CDR1 is SGHAT and CDR2 FQNNGV.

The rearrangement joins TRBV5-1 to TRBJ2-7, with TRBD1 as a possible D gene (5 bases). The ends were cut back, 0 bases at V and 3 bases at J, with 16 bases in the middle. This CDR3 region has 16 residues. Germline V gene lookup returns CDR1 SGHRS and CDR2 YFSETQ. The CDR3, as DNA: TGCGCCAGCAGCTTGGGGGCGTTACAGGTCGACTACGAGCAGTACTTC. It encodes CASSLGALQVDYEQYF.

The genes are TRBV7-2 and TRBJ1-2, with D possibly being TRBD1 (5 bases). The CDR3 totals 15 residues. Germline assignment: CDR1 SGHTA and CDR2 FQGNSA. The V end lost 0 bases, the J end lost 3 bases, and 11 bases lay between the germline ends. CDR3 coding DNA: TGTGCCAGCAGCTTAGCTTTAAGGGGTCACTATGGCTACACCTTC. Translating it yields CASSLALRGHYGYTF.

The gene calls are TRBV13 and TRBJ2-2; TRBD1 matches 9 bases. The V gene's germline CDR1 is PRHDT and CDR2 FYEKMQ (reference sequence). With 5 bases clipped from V and 6 bases from J, the junction kept 10 bases outside the gene matches. There are 16 residues in the CDR3. The CDR3 DNA follows: TGTGCCAGCAGCCTCCTCACGGGACAGGGATCCGGGGAGCTGTTTTTT. Its protein product is CASSLLTGQGSGELFF.